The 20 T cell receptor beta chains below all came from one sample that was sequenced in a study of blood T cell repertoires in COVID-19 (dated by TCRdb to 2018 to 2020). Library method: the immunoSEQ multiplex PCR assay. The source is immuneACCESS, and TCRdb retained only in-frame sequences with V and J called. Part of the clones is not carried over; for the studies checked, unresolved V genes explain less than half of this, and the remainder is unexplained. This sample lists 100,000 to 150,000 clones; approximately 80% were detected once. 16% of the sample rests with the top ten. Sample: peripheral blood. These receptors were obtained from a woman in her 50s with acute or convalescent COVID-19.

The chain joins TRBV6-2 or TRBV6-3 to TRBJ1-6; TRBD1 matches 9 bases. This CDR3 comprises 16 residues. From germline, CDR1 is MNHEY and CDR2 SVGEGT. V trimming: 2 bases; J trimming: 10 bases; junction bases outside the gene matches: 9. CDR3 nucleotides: TGTGCCAGCAGTTACCCGGACAGGGGCTATATCTCACCCCTCCACTTT. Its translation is CASSYPDRGYISPLHF.

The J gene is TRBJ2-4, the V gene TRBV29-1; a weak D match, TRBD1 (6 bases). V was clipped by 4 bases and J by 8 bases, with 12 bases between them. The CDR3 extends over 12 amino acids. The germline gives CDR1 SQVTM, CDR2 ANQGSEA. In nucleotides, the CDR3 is TGCAGCGTTGGACAGGTCAAGGACATTCAGTACTTC. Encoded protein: CSVGQVKDIQYF.

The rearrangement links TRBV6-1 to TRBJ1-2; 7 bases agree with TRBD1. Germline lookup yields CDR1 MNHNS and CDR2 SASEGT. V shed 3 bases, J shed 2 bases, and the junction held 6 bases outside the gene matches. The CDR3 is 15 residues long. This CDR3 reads CASSDVTGKNYGYTF. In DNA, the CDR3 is TGTGCCAGCAGTGATGTGACAGGGAAGAACTATGGCTACACCTTC.

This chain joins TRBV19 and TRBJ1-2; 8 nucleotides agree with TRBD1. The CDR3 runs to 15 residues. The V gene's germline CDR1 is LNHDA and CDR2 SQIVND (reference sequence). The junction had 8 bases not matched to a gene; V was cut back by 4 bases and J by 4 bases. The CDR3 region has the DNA TGTGCCAGTAGTACAACCCTGACAGGGGTCTATGGCTACACCTTC. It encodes CASSTTLTGVYGYTF.

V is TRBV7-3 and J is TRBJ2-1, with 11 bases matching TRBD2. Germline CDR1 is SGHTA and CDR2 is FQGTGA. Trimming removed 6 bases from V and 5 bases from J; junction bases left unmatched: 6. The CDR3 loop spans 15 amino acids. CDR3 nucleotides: TGTGCCAGCAGGGGACCGGGACTAGCGGACAATGAGCAGTTCTTC. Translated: CASRGPGLADNEQFF. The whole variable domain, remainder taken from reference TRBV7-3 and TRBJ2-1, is GAGVSQTPSNKVTEKGKYVELRCDPISGHTALYWYRQSLGQGPEFLIYFQGTGAADDSGLPNDRFFAVRPEGSVSTLKIQRTERGDSAVYLCASRGPGLADNEQFFGPGTRLTVL.

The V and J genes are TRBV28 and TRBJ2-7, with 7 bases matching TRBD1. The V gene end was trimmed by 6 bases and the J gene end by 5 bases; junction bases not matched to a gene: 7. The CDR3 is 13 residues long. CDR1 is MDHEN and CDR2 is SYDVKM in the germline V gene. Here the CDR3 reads CASRTTGVHEQYF. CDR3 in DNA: TGTGCCAGCAGGACTACAGGGGTCCACGAGCAGTACTTC.

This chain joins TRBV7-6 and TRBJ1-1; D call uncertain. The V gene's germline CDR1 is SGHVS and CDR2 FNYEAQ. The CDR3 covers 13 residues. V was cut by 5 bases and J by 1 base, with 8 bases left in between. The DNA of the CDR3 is TGTGCCAGCAGCCAACAAACGAACACTGAAGCTTTCTTT. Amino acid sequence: CASSQQTNTEAFF. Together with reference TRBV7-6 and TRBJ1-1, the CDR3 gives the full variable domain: GAGVSQSPRYKVTKRGQDVALRCDPISGHVSLYWYRQALGQGPEFLTYFNYEAQQDKSGLPNDRFSAERPEGSISTLTIQRTEQRDSAMYRCASSQQTNTEAFFGQGTRLTVV.

The CDR3 protein is CASRPPQGYEQYF. CDR3 sequence (DNA): TGTGCTAGTAGACCCCCCCAGGGTTACGAGCAGTACTTC. V gene TRBV12-5 combines with J gene TRBJ2-7, with D tentatively TRBD1 (5 bases). The V gene's germline CDR1 is LGHNT and CDR2 FRNRAP. V was pared by 8 bases and J by 4 bases, with 15 bases between. The CDR3 has 13 amino acids.

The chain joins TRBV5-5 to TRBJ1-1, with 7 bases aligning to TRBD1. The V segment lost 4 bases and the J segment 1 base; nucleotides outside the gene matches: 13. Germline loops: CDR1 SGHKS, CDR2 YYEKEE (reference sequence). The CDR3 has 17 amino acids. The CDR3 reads CASSRTGLGQKNTEAFF. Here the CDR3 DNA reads TGTGCCAGCAGCCGGACGGGGCTGGGACAGAAGAACACTGAAGCTTTCTTT.

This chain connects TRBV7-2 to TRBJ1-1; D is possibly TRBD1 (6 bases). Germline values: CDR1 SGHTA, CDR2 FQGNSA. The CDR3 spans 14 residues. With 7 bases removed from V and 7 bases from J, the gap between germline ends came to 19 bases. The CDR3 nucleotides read TGTGCCAGCAAACTACAGGGCATCTTAGTTGAAGCTTTCTTT. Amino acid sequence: CASKLQGILVEAFF.

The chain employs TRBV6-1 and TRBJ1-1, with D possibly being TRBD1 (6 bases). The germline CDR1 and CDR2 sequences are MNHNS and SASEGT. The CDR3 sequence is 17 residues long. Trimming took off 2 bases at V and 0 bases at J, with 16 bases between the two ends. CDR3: CASSELRGGGVNTEAFF. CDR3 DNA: TGTGCCAGCAGTGAATTGAGAGGGGGTGGAGTGAACACTGAAGCTTTCTTT.

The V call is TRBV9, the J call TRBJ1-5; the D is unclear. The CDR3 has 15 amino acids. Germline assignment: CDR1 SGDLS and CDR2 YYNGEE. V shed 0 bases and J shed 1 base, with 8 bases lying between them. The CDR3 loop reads CASSVAGGSNQPQHF. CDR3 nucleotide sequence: TGTGCCAGCAGCGTAGCAGGAGGGAGCAATCAGCCCCAGCATTTT.

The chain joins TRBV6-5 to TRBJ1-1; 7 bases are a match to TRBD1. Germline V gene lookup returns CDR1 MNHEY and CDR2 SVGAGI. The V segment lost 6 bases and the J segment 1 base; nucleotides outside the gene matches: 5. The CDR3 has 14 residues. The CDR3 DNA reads TGTGCCAGCAGGAGACAGGGTTGGAACACTGAAGCTTTCTTT. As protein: CASRRQGWNTEAFF.

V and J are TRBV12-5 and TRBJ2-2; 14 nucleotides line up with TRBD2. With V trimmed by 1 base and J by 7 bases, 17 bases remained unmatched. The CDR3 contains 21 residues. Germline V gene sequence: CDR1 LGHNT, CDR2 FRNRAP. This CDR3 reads CASGLAQKLTSGGAFSGELFF. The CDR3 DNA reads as TGTGCTAGTGGTTTGGCCCAAAAACTGACTAGCGGGGGGGCCTTTAGCGGGGAGCTGTTTTTT.

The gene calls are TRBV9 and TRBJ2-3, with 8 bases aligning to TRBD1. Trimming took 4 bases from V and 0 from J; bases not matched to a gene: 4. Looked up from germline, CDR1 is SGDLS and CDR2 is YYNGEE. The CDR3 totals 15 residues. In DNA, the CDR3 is TGTGCCAGCAGCATCAGGGGGCAAAGCACAGATACGCAGTATTTT. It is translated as CASSIRGQSTDTQYF.

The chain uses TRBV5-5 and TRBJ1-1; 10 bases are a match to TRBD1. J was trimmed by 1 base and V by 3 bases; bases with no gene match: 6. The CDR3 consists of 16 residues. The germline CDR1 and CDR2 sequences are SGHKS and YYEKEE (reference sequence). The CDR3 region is CASSSGTGASNTEAFF. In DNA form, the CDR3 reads TGTGCCAGCAGCTCCGGGACAGGGGCTTCGAACACTGAAGCTTTCTTT.

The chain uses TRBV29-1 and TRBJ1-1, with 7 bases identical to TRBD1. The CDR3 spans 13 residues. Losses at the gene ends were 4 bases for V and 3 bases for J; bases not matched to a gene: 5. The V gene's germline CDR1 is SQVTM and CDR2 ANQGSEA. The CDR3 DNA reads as TGCAGCGTTGTTCGAACAGGGGACACTGAAGCTTTCTTT. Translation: CSVVRTGDTEAFF.

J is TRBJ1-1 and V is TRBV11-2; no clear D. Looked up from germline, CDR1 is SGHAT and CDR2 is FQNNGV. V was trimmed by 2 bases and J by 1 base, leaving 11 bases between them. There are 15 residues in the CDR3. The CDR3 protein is CASSLTGGGNTEAFF. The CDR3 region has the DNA TGTGCCAGCAGCTTAACCGGTGGCGGGAACACTGAAGCTTTCTTT.

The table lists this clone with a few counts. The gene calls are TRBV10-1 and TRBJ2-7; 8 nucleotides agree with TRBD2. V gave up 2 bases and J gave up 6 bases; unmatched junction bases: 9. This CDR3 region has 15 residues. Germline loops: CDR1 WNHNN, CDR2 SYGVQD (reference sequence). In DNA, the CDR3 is TGCGCCAGCAGTGAGGGCCGGGGGGGCCTATCCGAGCAGTACTTC. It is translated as CASSEGRGGLSEQYF.

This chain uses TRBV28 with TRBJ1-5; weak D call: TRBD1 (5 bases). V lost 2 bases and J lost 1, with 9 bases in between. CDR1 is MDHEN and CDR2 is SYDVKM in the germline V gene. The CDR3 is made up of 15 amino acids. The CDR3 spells CASSLLGGSNQPQHF. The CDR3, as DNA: TGTGCCAGCAGTTTACTCGGGGGGAGCAATCAGCCCCAGCATTTT.